This TCR beta chain was retrieved from a study of Graves' ophthalmopathy and Graves' hyperthyroidism. At the level of the study: The authors collected peripheral blood at initial diagnosis, before any treatment.

Trimming shortened V by 0 bases and J by 3 bases, and 6 bases separated the two germline ends. The CDR3 consists of 13 residues. The germline V gene has CDR1 SEHNR and CDR2 FQNEAQ (reference sequence). The authors amplified TCR beta CDR3 regions, and they did so from RNA transcripts for repertoire sequencing. RT-PCR was first run with HTBI primers, then multiplex PCR in a second round. TCRdb reprocessed the multiplex PCR reads via MiXCR and lists one record per CDR3 protein. The data show 350,000 to 400,000 distinct CDR3 sequences, about 16% seen once. This clonotype was found many times. Its specificity is unknown. General study findings and limits: The study's model predicted ophthalmopathy progression at 65% to 71% sensitivity and 72% to 85% specificity. Blood shared most expanded thyroid clonotypes above 0.001 frequency. A classifier, a 13-signature model, separated ophthalmopathy from stable hyperthyroidism with approximately 88% sensitivity and less than 83% specificity.

This receptor was identified in a woman aged 18-35 years with stable Graves' hyperthyroidism. The V and J genes are TRBV7-9 and TRBJ2-7; D is unclear. The sequenced sample consisted of peripheral blood. This CDR3 reads CASSLAGYYEQYF. The CDR3 DNA reads TGTGCCAGCAGCTTAGCGGGGTACTACGAGCAGTACTTC.